This section outlines one T cell receptor beta chain sequence together with its context. Data came from immunoSEQ multiplex PCR; TCRdb stores just in-frame clones and leaves some out. The table shows about 68,000 clones, with 86% occurring only once. The sample belongs to a study of blood T cell repertoires in COVID-19. Study context: Sites across the United States, Italy and Spain contributed samples from acute and convalescent COVID-19. PBMCs, B-cell-depleted T cells, or T cells provided the cDNA or gDNA that made up the material.

The sample comprised peripheral blood. The sequence derives from a man aged 25-45 years with acute or convalescent COVID-19.

This CDR3 is CAWSVTGDTEAFF. CDR3 nucleotides: TGTGCCTGGAGTGTAACAGGGGACACTGAAGCTTTCTTT. The rearrangement joins TRBV30 to TRBJ1-1; the match to TRBD1 covers 7 bases. The CDR3 length is 13 residues. V was clipped by 0 bases and J by 3 bases; unmatched bases: 1. Germline CDR1 is GTSNPN and CDR2 is SVGIG (reference sequence).